Following are 5 T cell receptor beta chains from one sample sequenced in a study of tumor-infiltrating lymphocytes in primary liver carcinoma (dated by TCRdb to 2017 to 2019). Instrument used: Illumina HiSeq 2500. Using a constant-region primer and ProtoScript II reverse transcriptase, TCRbeta-specific cDNA was reverse-transcribed from about 460 ng total RNA. Three nested multiplex PCR rounds, following a slightly modified ARM-PCR procedure, were used to build the TCRbeta libraries. Each of the first two PCR rounds ran for 9 to 11 cycles using multiplex TRBV1-TRBV30 forward primers together with a Cbeta reverse primer. TCRdb cleaned the public reads at Q25 with fastp, built clones with MiXCR and kept in-frame beta chains. Under each unique CDR3 protein, matching rows form one entry showing the most common genes and DNA. In all, the sample holds more than 150,000 distinct CDR3 sequences, and 50% to 75% of those were seen once. Less than 75% of the sample rests with the top ten.

Blood RNA was extracted from unsorted whole blood using TRIzol reagent, and germline DNA was obtained with the DNeasy Blood & Tissue kit. Sequences were obtained from peripheral blood. These receptors were obtained from a man aged 40-50 years with primary liver carcinoma and hepatitis B virus infection.

This clonotype has just one count. A junction end diverges from the germline sequence, so it may reflect a read error. The rearrangement links TRBV11-3 to TRBJ2-1, with 9 positions matching TRBD2. Looked up from germline, CDR1 is SGHNT and CDR2 is YENEEA. This CDR3 has 15 amino acids. CDR3 loop: CASSVSGSSYNGQFF. As DNA, the CDR3 is TGTGCCAGCAGCGTTAGCGGGAGCTCCTACAATGGGCAGTTCTTC. Full variable domain (rest looked up from reference TRBV11-3 and TRBJ2-1): EAGVVQSPRYKIIEKKQPVAFWCNPISGHNTLYWYLQNLGQGPELLIRYENEEAVDDSQLPKDRFSAERLKGVDSTLKIQPAELGDSAVYLCASSVSGSSYNGQFFGPGTRLTVL.

This clonotype was seen only a few times. V usage is TRBV4-1 and J usage is TRBJ1-1, with D maybe TRBD1 (5 bases). CDR3 length equals 18 residues. Trimming cost V 0 bases and J 4 bases, with 21 bases left between them. The germline gives CDR1 MGHRA, CDR2 YSYEKL. In DNA form, the CDR3 reads TGCGCCAGCAGCCAAGAGCGTTACAGAGTGGCAGGGACCACTGAAGCTTTCTTT. It encodes CASSQERYRVAGTTEAFF.

Details on this clonotype: The conserved phenylalanine or tryptophan normally closing the CDR3 is absent here, so this likely arose from a read error. This rearrangement joins TRBV29-1 to TRBJ2-3, with 8 bases lining up with TRBD2. V dropped 5 bases and J dropped 3; count of bases not matched to a gene: 13. This CDR3 has 16 residues. Germline CDR1 SQVTM, CDR2 ANQGSEA. CDR3 sequence reads: CSVPYLAGAQTDTQYS. The CDR3, as DNA: TGCAGCGTTCCATATCTAGCGGGCGCACAGACAGATACGCAGTATTCT.

With respect to this clonotype: The missing conserved phenylalanine or tryptophan at the end of this CDR3 makes a read error likely. The chain combines TRBV4-2 with TRBJ1-2, with 8 bases fitting TRBD1. Germline assignment: CDR1 LGHNA and CDR2 YNFKEQ. J lost 9 bases, V lost 4 bases, and 7 bases had no gene match. The CDR3 is 13 amino acids. CDR3 coding DNA: TGTGCCAGCAGCCTAGGACAGGGTTATTGCTACACCCTC. It is translated as CASSLGQGYCYTL.

As concerns this clonotype: This may be a read error: a much more frequent sequence differs by one nucleotide. V and J are TRBV11-2 and TRBJ1-2; the D gene is possibly TRBD1 (6 bases). This CDR3 comprises 13 residues. Germline V CDR1 and CDR2: SGHAT, FQNNGV. The CDR3 reads CACSLGRGYGYTF. As DNA, the CDR3 is TGTGCCTGCAGCTTGGGTAGGGGGTATGGCTACACCTTC.